Below are 14 T cell receptor beta chains sequenced from a single sample in a study of identifying expanded T cells in peripheral blood. Here immunoSEQ multiplex PCR was the method, and the copy in TCRdb shows in-frame clones only, minus some. The sample has 90,000 to 100,000 clones, 70% to 90% seen once. Sequencing was carried out using blood. The receptors were gathered from a person aged 18 to 75 in good health.

This sequence joins TRBV11-3 and TRBJ1-2; D remains unclear. This CDR3 contains 14 residues. Germline CDR1 is SGHNT and CDR2 is YENEEA. V gave up 5 bases and J gave up 4 bases, with 14 bases separating them. CDR3 protein: CASSPTSSSYGYTF. The CDR3 nucleotides read TGTGCCAGCAGCCCCACTTCCTCATCCTATGGCTACACCTTC.

The V call is TRBV5-1, the J call TRBJ1-2; 7 nucleotides line up with TRBD1. CDR3 length: 14 amino acids. The germline V gene encodes CDR1 SGHRS and CDR2 YFSETQ. The V and J ends lost 4 bases and 4 bases, in that order; junction bases with no gene match: 7. The CDR3: CASSSLGTAYGYTF. CDR3 DNA sequence: TGCGCCAGCAGCAGCCTTGGGACAGCCTATGGCTACACCTTC. The full variable domain, rest sourced from reference TRBV5-1 and TRBJ1-2, is KAGVTQTPRYLIKTRGQQVTLSCSPISGHRSVSWYQQTPGQGLQFLFEYFSETQRNKGNFPGRFSGRQFSNSRSEMNVSTLELGDSALYLCASSSLGTAYGYTFGSGTRLTVV.

This clone appeared once. The rearrangement uses TRBV11-3 and TRBJ2-1, with D perhaps matching TRBD2 (6 bases). The CDR3 consists of 14 residues. CDR1 is SGHNT, CDR2 YENEEA, per germline. Trimming cost V 2 bases and J 6 bases, with 11 bases left between them. The CDR3 coding sequence is TGTGCCAGCAGCTTATTTTCGACTAGCAATGAGCAGTTCTTC. Amino acids: CASSLFSTSNEQFF.

The chain is built from TRBV6-6 and TRBJ2-5; TRBD2 matches at 11 bases. The germline V gene encodes CDR1 MNHNY and CDR2 SVGAGI (reference sequence). The trim removed 6 bases at V and 3 bases at J, leaving 6 bases unmatched. This CDR3 has 15 residues. The CDR3: CASRPPGLAEETQYF. As DNA, the CDR3 is TGTGCCAGCAGACCCCCGGGACTAGCGGAAGAGACCCAGTACTTC.

The chain has TRBV4-1 and TRBJ1-2; D is undetermined. The germline V gene has CDR1 MGHRA and CDR2 YSYEKL. This CDR3 region has 16 residues. Trimming shortened V by 1 base and J by 2 bases, and 14 bases separated the two germline ends. This chain's CDR3 is CASSQATRDPNYGYTF. The CDR3 DNA sequence: TGCGCCAGCAGCCAAGCAACGAGGGATCCCAACTATGGCTACACCTTC.

The rearrangement uses TRBV7-2 and TRBJ2-3; a possible D gene is TRBD1 (6 bases). The CDR3 loop spans 18 amino acids. Germline CDR1 SGHTA, CDR2 FQGNSA. V was shortened by 2 bases and J by 1 base, with 19 bases between the two germline ends. The CDR3 is CASSLREMGALGTDTQYF. CDR3 DNA sequence: TGTGCCAGCAGCTTACGAGAAATGGGGGCACTGGGCACAGATACGCAGTATTTT.

The J gene is TRBJ1-3, the V gene TRBV5-1, with D maybe TRBD1 (6 bases). The CDR3 has 19 residues. Looked up from germline, CDR1 is SGHRS and CDR2 is YFSETQ. With 3 bases removed from V and 3 bases from J, the gap between germline ends came to 25 bases. Here the CDR3 reads CASSYYNSGDSGFGNTIYF. DNA for the CDR3: TGCGCCAGCAGCTACTACAATTCAGGGGATAGTGGTTTTGGAAACACCATATATTTT. The full variable domain, rest sourced from reference TRBV5-1 and TRBJ1-3, is KAGVTQTPRYLIKTRGQQVTLSCSPISGHRSVSWYQQTPGQGLQFLFEYFSETQRNKGNFPGRFSGRQFSNSRSEMNVSTLELGDSALYLCASSYYNSGDSGFGNTIYFGEGSWLTVV.

This chain joins TRBV5-1 and TRBJ1-4; TRBD1 aligns across 8 bases. This CDR3 is built from 16 residues. With 1 base clipped from V and 8 bases from J, the junction kept 10 bases outside the gene matches. Looked up from germline, CDR1 is SGHRS and CDR2 is YFSETQ. The CDR3 nucleotides read TGCGCCAGCAGCTTGATGGCAGGGGGCGTTGGGGAAAAACTGTTTTTT. This encodes CASSLMAGGVGEKLFF.

J is TRBJ1-2 and V is TRBV7-9; 7 bases line up with TRBD1. V gave up 4 bases and J gave up 7 bases; unmatched junction bases: 15. CDR3 length: 16 amino acids. CDR1 and CDR2 from the germline V gene are SEHNR and FQNEAQ (reference sequence). The CDR3 region has the DNA TGTGCCAGCAGCTCGAGTACGAAGGGGACAGCCGGTGGCTACACCTTC. It translates to CASSSSTKGTAGGYTF.

V is TRBV2 and J is TRBJ2-1; D call uncertain. Germline-derived CDR1 and CDR2 are SNHLY and FYNNEI. Deletions cut 5 bases from V and 5 bases from J, with 7 bases between. The CDR3 contains 12 residues. The CDR3 coding sequence is TGTGCCAGCAGTTTCCAAGACAATGAGCAGTTCTTC. It specifies CASSFQDNEQFF.

V is TRBV19 and J is TRBJ1-2; a weak D match, TRBD1 (6 bases). Germline V CDR1 and CDR2: LNHDA, SQIVND (reference sequence). V was trimmed by 6 bases and J by 4 bases, leaving 24 bases between them. CDR3 size: 17 residues. The chain's CDR3 is CASSRRTEEAFRYGYTF. The CDR3 DNA reads as TGTGCCAGTAGCCGACGGACAGAGGAAGCCTTCCGCTATGGCTACACCTTC.

The CDR3 sequence: CASSTQAGGNTDTQYF. CDR3 sequence (DNA): TGCGCCAGCAGCACGCAAGCGGGGGGCAACACAGATACGCAGTATTTT. The chain is built from TRBV5-1 and TRBJ2-3, with 9 bases that match TRBD2. The CDR3 sequence is 16 residues long. V gave up 4 bases and J gave up 2 bases; unmatched junction bases: 8. Germline V gene sequence: CDR1 SGHRS, CDR2 YFSETQ. Supplemented by reference TRBV5-1 and TRBJ2-3, the full variable domain reads KAGVTQTPRYLIKTRGQQVTLSCSPISGHRSVSWYQQTPGQGLQFLFEYFSETQRNKGNFPGRFSGRQFSNSRSEMNVSTLELGDSALYLCASSTQAGGNTDTQYFGPGTRLTVL.

The DNA for the CDR3 is TGTGCCAGTAGTATTTATCCGGACAGGGGGTCCAATCAGCCCCAGCATTTT. Its protein product is CASSIYPDRGSNQPQHF. V gene TRBV19 combines with J gene TRBJ1-5, with 10 positions matching TRBD1. Trimming took 3 bases from V and 3 from J; bases not matched to a gene: 8. CDR1 LNHDA and CDR2 SQIVND come from the germline V gene (reference sequence). This CDR3 spans 17 amino acids.

CDR3 protein: CASSDGGAGANVLTF. CDR3 DNA sequence: TGTGCCAGCAGTGATGGGGGGGCTGGGGCCAACGTCCTGACTTTC. V usage is TRBV6-1 and J usage is TRBJ2-6; 7 nucleotides align to TRBD2. This CDR3 is built from 15 residues. Trimming removed 3 bases from V and 2 bases from J; junction bases left unmatched: 1. Germline lookup yields CDR1 MNHNS and CDR2 SASEGT.